This T cell receptor (beta chain) was captured by sequencing in a study of radiotherapy plus CTLA-4 blockade in lung cancer. Remarks on this clone: Mismatch with germline at one junction end may stem from a read error.

Germline lookup yields CDR1 MNHNS and CDR2 SASEGT. The CDR3 spans 15 residues. The method was immunoSEQ multiplex PCR; TCRdb's version includes in-frame clones alone and lacks a portion of them. The sample has 95,000 to 150,000 clones; around 89% are singletons. This receptor was obtained from a human donor with non-small cell lung cancer that progressed on radiotherapy plus ipilimumab. The chain uses TRBV6-1 and TRBJ1-5; TRBD1 agrees at 9 bases. Material: peripheral blood, obtained from a patient treated with radiotherapy plus ipilimumab. The CDR3 spells CASSEGQGEFQAQHF. CDR3 bases: TGTGCCAGCAGTGAAGGACAGGGGGAATTTCAGGCCCAGCATTTT.